Here is one T cell receptor (beta chain) with its context. What it binds is not known. The CDR3 has 15 amino acids. V lost 4 bases, J lost 8 bases, and 19 bases lay in between. Germline V gives CDR1 SGHRS, CDR2 YFSETQ. cDNA molecules carried unique molecular identifiers, and template switching added a universal primer site. One entry per CDR3 protein, called by TCRdb with MiXCR from the 5' RACE reads. The repertoire holds around 490,000 distinct CDR3 sequences, with 13% to 15% as singletons. This sample is part of a study of identical twins. Findings and limits, study-wide: For cord blood, abundant beta clonotypes had fewer insertions, unlike memory repertoires, which showed none.

This sample also appeared in a second study, on yellow fever vaccine responses in identical twins.

The origin of this receptor is a woman younger than 30 in good health. The chain couples TRBV5-1 to TRBJ2-1; possibly TRBD1 for D (7 bases). Sample: CD4+ T cells sorted from blood. The CDR3 loop reads CASSTGQVGEDEQFF. The DNA for the CDR3 is TGCGCCAGCAGCACCGGACAGGTGGGGGAGGATGAGCAGTTCTTC.